These 12 T cell receptor beta chains were all obtained from the same sample, sequenced in a study of cytomegalovirus exposure and HLA in healthy donors. PCR used 60 Vbeta primers and 13 Jbeta primers. Produced via immunoSEQ multiplex PCR; TCRdb's table is partial and in-frame only. The profile shows around 99,000 clones, 73% of them singletons. The sequenced material came from PBMCs. These receptors originate from a man aged 35-49 years in good health and CMV-seronegative.

This clone was detected only a few times. The gene calls are TRBV5-1 and TRBJ2-7; 7 bases are shared with TRBD1. Germline V gene lookup returns CDR1 SGHRS and CDR2 YFSETQ. The V and J ends lost 4 bases and 5 bases, in that order; junction bases with no gene match: 3. This CDR3 contains 12 residues. The CDR3 DNA reads TGCGCCAGCAGCCTACAGGGGAACGAGCAGTACTTC. Its protein is CASSLQGNEQYF.

The chain uses TRBV4-2 and TRBJ2-1; 14 positions match TRBD2. Germline assignment: CDR1 LGHNA and CDR2 YNFKEQ. V was pared by 5 bases and J by 7 bases, with 7 bases of the junction left unmatched. The CDR3 sequence is 16 residues long. Written as DNA, the CDR3 is TGTGCCAGCAGCTCGACCCGACTAGCGGGGGGGAATGAGCAGTTCTTC. It translates to CASSSTRLAGGNEQFF.

This chain connects TRBV19 to TRBJ1-2, with D tentatively TRBD1 (5 bases). The CDR3 extends over 17 amino acids. V lost 6 bases to trimming and J lost 4 bases, with 24 bases between them. The germline CDR1 and CDR2 sequences are LNHDA and SQIVND (reference sequence). The CDR3 here is CASRNLAGGTEAYGYTF. The CDR3 DNA is TGTGCCAGTAGAAACCTGGCGGGGGGTACGGAGGCCTATGGCTACACCTTC. The entire variable domain, with the rest obtained from reference TRBV19 and TRBJ1-2, is as follows: DGGITQSPKYLFRKEGQNVTLSCEQNLNHDAMYWYRQDPGQGLRLIYYSQIVNDFQKGDIAEGYSVSREKKESFPLTVTSAQKNPTAFYLCASRNLAGGTEAYGYTFGSGTRLTVV.

V gene TRBV10-3 combines with J gene TRBJ1-3; D is possibly TRBD1 (6 bases). Germline CDR1 is ENHRY and CDR2 is SYGVKD. With 6 bases removed from V and 4 bases from J, the gap between germline ends came to 16 bases. The length of the CDR3 is 15 residues. CDR3 DNA sequence: TGTGCCATCAGCCCCCCTACAGGGACCGGAAACACCATATATTTT. Translating gives CAISPPTGTGNTIYF.

V and J are TRBV9 and TRBJ1-1; D is undetermined. The CDR3 consists of 15 residues. V lost 0 bases, J lost 3 bases, and 12 bases lay in between. Germline V gives CDR1 SGDLS, CDR2 YYNGEE. The CDR3 protein is CASSVVGGRDTEAFF. DNA of the CDR3: TGTGCCAGCAGCGTAGTTGGAGGGAGGGACACTGAAGCTTTCTTT.

DNA of the CDR3: TGTGCCATCACCCCGGACAGGGAAGCTGAAGCTTTCTTT. It specifies CAITPDREAEAFF. This chain uses TRBV10-3 with TRBJ1-1; 8 bases are a match to TRBD1. Germline values: CDR1 ENHRY, CDR2 SYGVKD. This CDR3 has 13 residues. With 7 bases clipped from V and 6 bases from J, the junction kept 7 bases outside the gene matches.

The chain links TRBV4-1 to TRBJ2-7, with 11 bases fitting TRBD1. J lost 9 bases, V lost 0 bases, and 10 bases had no gene match. Germline V gene sequence: CDR1 MGHRA, CDR2 YSYEKL. The CDR3 spans 16 residues. The CDR3 loop reads CASSQEPGQGVVWQYF. CDR3 DNA: TGCGCCAGCAGCCAAGAGCCGGGACAGGGGGTTGTGTGGCAGTACTTC.

The rearrangement uses TRBV29-1 and TRBJ1-5; D remains unclear. V lost 6 bases and J lost 1, with 7 bases in between. Germline V lookup: CDR1 SQVTM, CDR2 ANQGSEA. The CDR3 loop spans 12 amino acids. The CDR3 spells CSVAVSNQPQHF. As DNA, the CDR3 is TGCAGCGTCGCAGTAAGCAATCAGCCCCAGCATTTT.

This clone was seen a single time. This rearrangement joins TRBV6-5 to TRBJ2-7; D gene uncertain. Trimming pared 5 bases from V and 7 bases from J, leaving 9 bases between. Germline-derived CDR1 and CDR2 are MNHEY and SVGAGI. The CDR3 runs to 11 residues. The CDR3 here is CASSSPPEQYF. For the CDR3, the DNA is TGTGCCAGCAGTAGCCCACCGGAGCAGTACTTC.

CDR3 DNA sequence: TGCAGCGTAGCTGTAGGACAGAATAGCAATCAGCCCCAGCATTTT. It translates to CSVAVGQNSNQPQHF. The chain recombines TRBV29-1 with TRBJ1-5, with D possibly matching TRBD1 (6 bases). From germline, CDR1 is SQVTM and CDR2 ANQGSEA. CDR3 size: 15 residues. Trimming shortened V by 6 bases and J by 0 bases, and 15 bases separated the two germline ends.

The V and J genes are TRBV7-3 and TRBJ2-3; a possible D gene is TRBD2 (5 bases). CDR3 length: 14 amino acids. The germline CDR1 and CDR2 sequences are SGHTA and FQGTGA. V was pared by 0 bases and J by 4 bases, with 8 bases between. The CDR3 region is CASSLTGGADTQYF. The DNA for the CDR3 is TGTGCCAGCAGCTTAACTGGAGGCGCAGATACGCAGTATTTT.

This clone occurred a few times. CDR3 sequence reads: CSAKGRDSTDTQYF. CDR3 DNA: TGCAGCGCTAAAGGACGGGACTCCACAGATACGCAGTATTTT. The rearrangement joins TRBV29-1 to TRBJ2-3; TRBD2 might be the D (6 bases). The CDR3 has 14 amino acids. V lost 7 bases and J 2 bases, leaving 16 bases between the germline ends. Germline V gene lookup returns CDR1 SQVTM and CDR2 ANQGSEA.